The 25 T cell receptor beta chains in this list originate from one sample, sequenced in a study of blood T cell repertoires in COVID-19. Produced via immunoSEQ multiplex PCR; TCRdb's table is partial and in-frame only. The sample has a few hundred thousand clones, over 75% seen once. The sequencing sample was made of PBMCs or T cells enriched from blood (not recorded which). The receptors were gathered from a man aged 40-50 years in a cohort exposed to, infected with or recovered from COVID-19 (not recorded which).

The chain employs TRBV6-5 and TRBJ1-1; TRBD1 matches at 9 bases. Germline loops: CDR1 MNHEY, CDR2 SVGAGI. This CDR3 comprises 14 residues. Unmatched junction bases numbered 5, after V lost 5 bases and J lost 4 bases. CDR3 DNA sequence: TGTGCCAGCAGTCGGGACAGGGAGGCCACTGAAGCTTTCTTT. It translates to CASSRDREATEAFF.

This clone was detected once. The sample contains more than one DNA sequence encoding this CDR3. The chain employs TRBV5-1 and TRBJ2-7, with D hard to call. CDR3 length: 14 amino acids. V was clipped by 0 bases and J by 0 bases, with 7 bases between them. Germline CDR1 reads SGHRS; CDR2 reads YFSETQ. The CDR3 nucleotides read TGCGCCAGCAGCTTGGACCCCAGCTCCTACGAGCAGTACTTC. It yields the protein CASSLDPSSYEQYF.

The chain is built from TRBV27 and TRBJ1-1; TRBD1 is a possible D gene (5 bases). Trimming took 4 bases from V and 1 from J, leaving 13 bases between them. The CDR3 has 15 residues. CDR1 is MNHEY and CDR2 is SMNVEV in the germline V gene (reference sequence). This CDR3 is CASSWGEVKNTEAFF. CDR3 bases: TGTGCCAGCAGTTGGGGGGAAGTCAAGAACACTGAAGCTTTCTTT.

The rearrangement links TRBV30 to TRBJ1-1; 7 positions match TRBD1. The CDR3 spans 13 residues. Germline assignment: CDR1 GTSNPN and CDR2 SVGIG (reference sequence). Germline trimming cut 2 bases from V and 10 bases from J; bases unmatched to any gene: 10. Here the CDR3 DNA reads TGTGCCTGGAGTCTAATAACAGGGGCGGTAGCTTTCTTT. It specifies CAWSLITGAVAFF.

This chain links TRBV4-1 with TRBJ1-3; 8 bases line up with TRBD1. The germline V gene has CDR1 MGHRA and CDR2 YSYEKL. J gave up 0 bases and V 5 bases, and 12 bases lay outside the gene matches. CDR3 length equals 18 residues. CDR3 sequence: CASSSQTGAPYSGNTIYF. The CDR3 DNA sequence: TGCGCCAGCAGCTCGCAGACAGGGGCCCCTTACTCTGGAAACACCATATATTTT.

This clone was seen once. The gene calls are TRBV7-8 and TRBJ1-3; D is perhaps TRBD1 (6 bases). Germline loops: CDR1 SGHVS, CDR2 FQNEAQ. V dropped 5 bases and J dropped 10 bases, with 15 bases sitting between them. There are 13 residues in the CDR3. The DNA of the CDR3 is TGTGCCAGCAGCCTGACCGAACAGGGAACCATATATTTT. The encoded protein is CASSLTEQGTIYF.

The chain links TRBV24-1 to TRBJ1-2; possibly TRBD1 for D (6 bases). Germline CDR1 KGHDR, CDR2 SFDVKD. The CDR3 is 13 amino acids. Trimming removed 4 bases at V and 8 bases at J, with 13 bases between. The CDR3 reads CATSEKDRRGYTF. The DNA for the CDR3 is TGTGCCACCAGTGAAAAGGACAGAAGGGGCTACACCTTC.

The V and J genes are TRBV5-4 and TRBJ2-5; 8 nucleotides agree with TRBD1. V lost 1 base, J lost 4 bases, and 6 bases stayed unmatched. Germline V CDR1 and CDR2: SGHNT, YYREEE (reference sequence). The CDR3 is made up of 15 amino acids. CDR3 residues: CASSLRQGAVETQYF. CDR3 bases: TGTGCCAGCAGCTTGAGGCAGGGGGCCGTAGAGACCCAGTACTTC.

This clone has at least ten counts. This chain uses TRBV30 with TRBJ1-2, with TRBD1 matching 9 bases. This CDR3 has 13 residues. Germline-derived CDR1 and CDR2 are GTSNPN and SVGIG (reference sequence). Losses at the gene ends were 3 bases for V and 5 bases for J; bases not matched to a gene: 4. The CDR3 coding sequence is TGTGCCTGGAGGGGGGACAGGGTTTATGGCTACACCTTC. Protein sequence: CAWRGDRVYGYTF. Looking up the rest from reference TRBV30 and TRBJ1-2 gives the full variable domain: SQTIHQWPATLVQPVGSPLSLECTVEGTSNPNLYWYRQAAGRGLQLLFYSVGIGQISSEVPQNLSASRPQDRQFILSSKKLLLSDSGFYLCAWRGDRVYGYTFGSGTRLTVV.

V usage is TRBV30 and J usage is TRBJ2-7; TRBD2 matches at 8 bases. With 0 bases clipped from V and 7 bases from J, the junction kept 5 bases outside the gene matches. CDR3 length: 13 residues. Per the germline V gene, CDR1 is GTSNPN and CDR2 is SVGIG (reference sequence). CDR3 in DNA: TGTGCCTGGAGTGTCGGTCTAGCGGGTGAGCAGTACTTC. Protein sequence: CAWSVGLAGEQYF.

The chain has TRBV19 and TRBJ2-1; D gene uncertain. Trimming took off 2 bases at V and 8 bases at J, with 10 bases between the two ends. Germline values: CDR1 LNHDA, CDR2 SQIVND (reference sequence). The CDR3 has 13 amino acids. The CDR3 protein is CASSIMRHDEQFF. The CDR3 DNA sequence: TGTGCCAGTAGTATAATGAGGCATGATGAGCAGTTCTTC.

The gene calls are TRBV10-3 and TRBJ1-3; weak D call: TRBD1 (5 bases). The germline V and J ends were trimmed by 0 bases and 4 bases, with 16 bases remaining between them. Germline assignment: CDR1 ENHRY and CDR2 SYGVKD. CDR3 size: 17 residues. The CDR3 is CAISESPGRSSGNTIYF. CDR3 nucleotide sequence: TGTGCCATCAGTGAGTCGCCAGGGAGGTCCTCCGGAAACACCATATATTTT.

The rearrangement joins TRBV28 to TRBJ2-2; 7 nucleotides agree with TRBD1. Germline values: CDR1 MDHEN, CDR2 SYDVKM. The CDR3 is made up of 17 amino acids. With 5 bases clipped from V and 0 bases from J, the junction kept 9 bases outside the gene matches. Written as DNA, the CDR3 is TGTGCCAGCAGTCCTCCCTCCGGGACAGCGAACACCGGGGAGCTGTTTTTT. It codes for CASSPPSGTANTGELFF.

The chain combines TRBV21-1 with TRBJ1-1; whether TRBD1, the table's D call, matches the DNA was not checked. TRBV21-1 is recorded as a pseudogene. CDR3 length: 15 amino acids. The CDR3 protein is CASSTIQGPDTEAFF. The CDR3 region has the DNA TGTGCCAGCAGCACAATACAGGGGCCCGACACTGAAGCTTTCTTT.

The sample holds a few counts of this clone. This sequence joins TRBV28 and TRBJ1-2; possible D gene TRBD1, 6 bases. The CDR3 totals 17 residues. V lost 1 base and J 8 bases, leaving 23 bases between the germline ends. Germline V gene lookup returns CDR1 MDHEN and CDR2 SYDVKM. The CDR3 spells CASSLYRLSGDKRGYTF. In nucleotides, the CDR3 is TGTGCCAGCAGTTTATACCGACTCTCCGGGGACAAGCGGGGCTACACCTTC.

This sequence joins TRBV5-1 and TRBJ2-1; the match to TRBD2 covers 8 bases. The germline V gene encodes CDR1 SGHRS and CDR2 YFSETQ. The CDR3 covers 14 residues. The ends lost 1 base at V and 8 bases at J; junction bases unmatched: 5. The CDR3 DNA follows: TGCGCCAGCAGCTTGCGGACTAGCAGCGATGAGCAGTTCTTC. Encoded protein: CASSLRTSSDEQFF.

The V gene is TRBV3-1 (or the pseudogene TRBV3-2), the J gene TRBJ2-3; D not certain. CDR1 is LGHDT and CDR2 is YNNKEL in the germline V gene (reference sequence). The CDR3 consists of 14 residues. V dropped 4 bases and J dropped 0 bases, with 8 bases sitting between them. The CDR3: CASSPKYSTDTQYF. CDR3 nucleotide sequence: TGTGCCAGCAGCCCTAAATATAGCACAGATACGCAGTATTTT.

The CDR3 nucleotides read TGTGCCACCGCACGGGGACAGGGTTACGAGCAGTACTTC. It encodes CATARGQGYEQYF. The chain links TRBV15 to TRBJ2-7; TRBD1 matches at 9 bases. CDR1 and CDR2 (germline): LNHNV, YYDKDF (reference sequence). The CDR3 has 13 amino acids. With V trimmed by 8 bases and J by 4 bases, 6 bases remained unmatched.

The genes are TRBV27 and TRBJ1-1; D may be TRBD1 (5 bases). Per the germline V gene, CDR1 is MNHEY and CDR2 is SMNVEV (reference sequence). Trimming removed 3 bases at V and 5 bases at J, with 10 bases between. The CDR3 has 13 amino acids. The CDR3 here is CASSFKGRTEAFF. The CDR3 nucleotides read TGTGCCAGCAGTTTTAAGGGGAGGACTGAAGCTTTCTTT.

This clone was counted a few times. The V call is TRBV5-1, the J call TRBJ2-3; 12 bases map to TRBD2. Germline CDR1 and CDR2: SGHRS and YFSETQ. This CDR3 has 17 residues. Trimming at V came to 2 bases and at J to 4 bases, leaving 8 bases not matched to a gene. CDR3 DNA sequence: TGCGCCAGCAGCTTACCCGGACTAGCGGGGAGGGCAGATACGCAGTATTTT. Translating gives CASSLPGLAGRADTQYF.

Of note for this clone: Additional DNA sequences in this sample encode the identical CDR3. This chain joins TRBV5-1 and TRBJ2-7; 9 bases fit TRBD1. Germline lookup yields CDR1 SGHRS and CDR2 YFSETQ. The CDR3 is made up of 13 amino acids. The V segment lost 4 bases and the J segment 3 bases; nucleotides outside the gene matches: 2. CDR3 residues: CASSRTGDYEQYF. The CDR3 nucleotides are TGCGCCAGCAGCAGGACAGGGGACTACGAGCAGTACTTC. Variable domain in full (rest from reference TRBV5-1 and TRBJ2-7): KAGVTQTPRYLIKTRGQQVTLSCSPISGHRSVSWYQQTPGQGLQFLFEYFSETQRNKGNFPGRFSGRQFSNSRSEMNVSTLELGDSALYLCASSRTGDYEQYFGPGTRLTVT.

The chain's CDR3 is CASTSLETSVNEQFF. The CDR3 bases are TGTGCCAGCACCTCCTTGGAGACTAGCGTAAATGAGCAGTTCTTC. This chain links TRBV11-2 with TRBJ2-1; 8 bases are shared with TRBD2. This CDR3 has 15 amino acids. V was pared by 7 bases and J by 7 bases, with 12 bases of the junction left unmatched. Germline CDR1 is SGHAT and CDR2 is FQNNGV.

The chain couples TRBV27 to TRBJ1-2, with TRBD1 matching over 7 bases. Per germline, CDR1 MNHEY and CDR2 SMNVEV (reference sequence). V shed 6 bases, J shed 4 bases, and the junction held 8 bases outside the gene matches. The CDR3 is 14 residues long. The CDR3 here is CASRATGDPYGYTF. CDR3 bases: TGTGCCAGCAGAGCCACAGGGGACCCCTATGGCTACACCTTC.

This clone was detected once. J is TRBJ2-7 and V is TRBV7-9; 11 positions match TRBD2. Trimming cost V 1 base and J 5 bases; bases outside gene matches: 4. The CDR3 is 15 amino acids. The germline V gene encodes CDR1 SEHNR and CDR2 FQNEAQ (reference sequence). CDR3 loop: CASSLVAGGTHEQYF. The DNA for the CDR3 is TGTGCCAGCAGCTTAGTAGCGGGAGGGACCCACGAGCAGTACTTC.

The rearrangement links TRBV24-1 to TRBJ2-3; possibly TRBD2 for D (6 bases). V was clipped by 5 bases and J by 2 bases, with 10 bases between them. CDR1 is KGHDR, CDR2 SFDVKD, per germline. The CDR3 runs 14 residues. CDR3 sequence (DNA): TGTGCCACCAGTGGTCCGGGAGACACAGATACGCAGTATTTT. This codes for CATSGPGDTDTQYF.